These T cell receptor beta chains were read from a single sample in a study of control samples from healthy donors and cancer patients. Only in-frame clones appear in the TCRdb table, and some are missing; sequencing was by immunoSEQ multiplex PCR. The sample consists of 84,000 or so clones, about nine tenths of them appearing once. The sample consisted of blood. All receptors come from a man aged 50 to 59 in good health. Both conserved end residues are part of each CDR3. A D gene is named only where the DNA matches it firmly. The size entry is marked missing in some rows and otherwise reads once, few, many or a size class.

d_gene	v_gene	abundance	j_gene	CDR3aa	CDR3nt
NA	TRBV15	NA	TRBJ2-7	CATSRDRREQYF	TGTGCCACCAGCAGAGATCGGAGGGAGCAGTACTTC
NA	TRBV3-1/TRBV3-2	once	TRBJ1-5	CASGGAGNQPQHF	TGTGCCAGCGGGGGGGCCGGCAATCAGCCCCAGCATTTT
TRBD1	TRBV18	NA	TRBJ1-4	CASSATPGTGNEKLFF	TGTGCCAGCTCAGCTACACCCGGGACAGGGAATGAAAAACTGTTTTTT
NA	TRBV2	once	TRBJ1-4	CASTPDLGNEKLFF	TGTGCCAGCACTCCTGACCTCGGCAATGAAAAACTGTTTTTT
NA	TRBV7-9	NA	TRBJ2-7	CASSLDAVSYEQYF	TGTGCCAGCAGCTTAGATGCAGTTTCCTACGAGCAGTACTTC
TRBD1	TRBV24-1	NA	TRBJ2-2	CATSDLAQGAGELFF	TGTGCCACCAGTGATTTGGCCCAGGGGGCCGGGGAGCTGTTTTTT
NA	TRBV6-1	once	TRBJ1-2	CASSESFVRSYGYTF	TGTGCCAGCAGTGAATCGTTTGTACGGAGCTATGGCTACACCTTC
NA	TRBV6-5	NA	TRBJ2-6	CASSYQQGGANVLTF	TGTGCCAGCAGTTACCAGCAGGGTGGGGCCAACGTCCTGACTTTC
NA	TRBV5-1	NA	TRBJ1-1	CASSLVMGSEAFF	TGCGCCAGCAGCTTGGTAATGGGTAGTGAAGCTTTCTTT
TRBD2	TRBV7-6	NA	TRBJ2-2	CASSSLAGFTGELFF	TGTGCCAGCAGCTCCCTAGCGGGATTCACCGGGGAGCTGTTTTTT
NA	TRBV18	NA	TRBJ2-7	CASSPPRDRYEQYF	TGTGCCAGCTCACCCCCGCGGGACCGCTACGAGCAGTACTTC
NA	TRBV6-2/TRBV6-3	NA	TRBJ2-1	CASSYSNVRPTATYNEQFF	TGTGCCAGCAGTTACTCGAATGTAAGGCCGACTGCCACCTACAATGAGCAGTTCTTC
TRBD1	TRBV7-2	NA	TRBJ1-5	CASSLATGSNQPQHF	TGTGCCAGCAGCTTGGCGACAGGGTCCAATCAGCCCCAGCATTTT
NA	TRBV5-8	NA	TRBJ2-7	CASSSELSYEQYF	TGTGCCAGCAGCTCGGAGCTTTCCTACGAGCAGTACTTC
NA	TRBV5-6	NA	TRBJ2-3	CASSRPLRGSDTQYF	TGTGCCAGCAGCAGACCTCTGCGGGGCTCAGATACGCAGTATTTT
TRBD1	TRBV29-1	NA	TRBJ1-3	CSVSQGGRGNTIYF	TGCAGCGTTTCTCAGGGGGGGAGAGGAAACACCATATATTTT
NA	TRBV11-2	NA	TRBJ1-1	CASSLKVGGNTEAFF	TGTGCCAGCAGCTTAAAGGTTGGGGGGAACACTGAAGCTTTCTTT
NA	TRBV11-2	NA	TRBJ2-3	CASSVLGDTQYF	TGTGCCAGCAGCGTATTAGGTGATACGCAGTATTTT
TRBD1	TRBV2	NA	TRBJ1-4	CASSRQGAATNEKLFF	TGTGCCAGCAGTAGACAGGGGGCTGCAACTAATGAAAAACTGTTTTTT
NA	TRBV12-3/TRBV12-4	NA	TRBJ1-1	CASSLGSTEAFF	TGTGCCAGCAGTTTGGGCAGCACTGAAGCTTTCTTT
TRBD1	TRBV30	NA	TRBJ1-1	CAWSAYRGRVTEAFF	TGTGCCTGGAGTGCCTACAGGGGGCGGGTCACTGAAGCTTTCTTT
NA	TRBV25-1	NA	TRBJ1-6	CASSEPGRGNSPLHF	TGTGCCAGCAGTGAGCCGGGCAGGGGTAATTCACCCCTCCACTTT
TRBD1	TRBV5-6	NA	TRBJ1-1	CASSSVAGGNTEAFF	TGTGCCAGCAGCTCGGTAGCAGGGGGGAACACTGAAGCTTTCTTT